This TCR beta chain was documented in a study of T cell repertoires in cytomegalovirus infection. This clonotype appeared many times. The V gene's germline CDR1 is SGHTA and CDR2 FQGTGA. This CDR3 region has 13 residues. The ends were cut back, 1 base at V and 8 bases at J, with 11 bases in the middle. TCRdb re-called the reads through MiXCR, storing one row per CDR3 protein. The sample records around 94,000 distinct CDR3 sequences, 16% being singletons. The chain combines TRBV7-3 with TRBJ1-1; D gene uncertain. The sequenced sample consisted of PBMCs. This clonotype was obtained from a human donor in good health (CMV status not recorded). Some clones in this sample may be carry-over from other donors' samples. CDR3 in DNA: TGTGCCAGCAGCTTAAGGCCGGGAGGGGAAGCTTTCTTT. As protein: CASSLRPGGEAFF.